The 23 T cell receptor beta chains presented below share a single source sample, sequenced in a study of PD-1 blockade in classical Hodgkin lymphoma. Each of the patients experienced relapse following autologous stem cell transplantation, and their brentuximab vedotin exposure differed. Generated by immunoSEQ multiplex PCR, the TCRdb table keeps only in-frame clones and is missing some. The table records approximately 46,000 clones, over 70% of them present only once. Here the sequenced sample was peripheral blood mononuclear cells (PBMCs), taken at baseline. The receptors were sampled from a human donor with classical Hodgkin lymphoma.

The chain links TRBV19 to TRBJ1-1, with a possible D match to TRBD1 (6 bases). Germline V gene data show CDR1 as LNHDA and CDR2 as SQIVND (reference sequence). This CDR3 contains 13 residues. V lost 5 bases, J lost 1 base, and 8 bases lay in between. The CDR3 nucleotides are TGTGCCAGTAGTCTGACAGGGAACACTGAAGCTTTCTTT. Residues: CASSLTGNTEAFF. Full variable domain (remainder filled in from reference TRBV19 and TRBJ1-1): DGGITQSPKYLFRKEGQNVTLSCEQNLNHDAMYWYRQDPGQGLRLIYYSQIVNDFQKGDIAEGYSVSREKKESFPLTVTSAQKNPTAFYLCASSLTGNTEAFFGQGTRLTVV.

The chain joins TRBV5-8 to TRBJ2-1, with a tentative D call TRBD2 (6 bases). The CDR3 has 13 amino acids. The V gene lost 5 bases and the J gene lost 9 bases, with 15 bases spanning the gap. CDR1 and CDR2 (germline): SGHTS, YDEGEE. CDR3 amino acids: CASRPGTFGEQFF. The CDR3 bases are TGTGCCAGCAGACCCGGGACTTTCGGTGAGCAGTTCTTC. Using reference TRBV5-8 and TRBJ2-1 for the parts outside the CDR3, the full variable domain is EAGVTQSPTHLIKTRGQQATLRCSPISGHTSVYWYQQALGLGLQFLLWYDEGEERNRGNFPPRFSGRQFPNYSSELNVNALELEDSALYLCASRPGTFGEQFFGPGTRLTVL.

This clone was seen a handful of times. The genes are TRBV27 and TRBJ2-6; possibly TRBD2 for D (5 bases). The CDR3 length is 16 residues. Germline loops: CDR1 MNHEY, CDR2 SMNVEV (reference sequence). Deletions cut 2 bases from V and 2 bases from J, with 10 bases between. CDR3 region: CASSLVGITGANVLTF. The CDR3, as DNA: TGTGCCAGCAGTTTAGTCGGGATCACTGGGGCCAACGTCCTGACTTTC.

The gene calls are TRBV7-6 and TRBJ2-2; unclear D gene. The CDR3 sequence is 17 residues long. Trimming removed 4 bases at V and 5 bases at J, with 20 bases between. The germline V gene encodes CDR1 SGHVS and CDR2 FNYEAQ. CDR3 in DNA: TGTGCCAGCAGCTCTTGGACGGACGTGCGAACTACCGGGGAGCTGTTTTTT. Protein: CASSSWTDVRTTGELFF.

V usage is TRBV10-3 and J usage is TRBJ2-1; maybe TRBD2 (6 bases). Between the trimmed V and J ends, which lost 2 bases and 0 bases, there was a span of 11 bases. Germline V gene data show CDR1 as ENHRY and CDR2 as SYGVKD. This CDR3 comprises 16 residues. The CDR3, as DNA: TGTGCCATCAGTGAGGTTGGCGGGGCCTCCTACAATGAGCAGTTCTTC. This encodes CAISEVGGASYNEQFF.

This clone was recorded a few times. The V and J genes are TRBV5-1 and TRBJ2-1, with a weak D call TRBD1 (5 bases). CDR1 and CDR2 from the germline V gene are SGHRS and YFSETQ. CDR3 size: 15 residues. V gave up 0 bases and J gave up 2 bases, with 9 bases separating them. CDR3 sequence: CASSLAGWTYNEQFF. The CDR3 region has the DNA TGCGCCAGCAGCTTGGCAGGGTGGACCTACAATGAGCAGTTCTTC. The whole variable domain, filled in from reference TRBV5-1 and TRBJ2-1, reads KAGVTQTPRYLIKTRGQQVTLSCSPISGHRSVSWYQQTPGQGLQFLFEYFSETQRNKGNFPGRFSGRQFSNSRSEMNVSTLELGDSALYLCASSLAGWTYNEQFFGPGTRLTVL.

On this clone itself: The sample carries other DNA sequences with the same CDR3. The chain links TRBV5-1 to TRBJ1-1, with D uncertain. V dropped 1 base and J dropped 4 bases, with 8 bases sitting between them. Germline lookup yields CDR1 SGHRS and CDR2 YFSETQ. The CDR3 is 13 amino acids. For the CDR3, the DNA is TGCGCCAGCAGCTTGATGATCGGCACTGAAGCTTTCTTT. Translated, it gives CASSLMIGTEAFF.

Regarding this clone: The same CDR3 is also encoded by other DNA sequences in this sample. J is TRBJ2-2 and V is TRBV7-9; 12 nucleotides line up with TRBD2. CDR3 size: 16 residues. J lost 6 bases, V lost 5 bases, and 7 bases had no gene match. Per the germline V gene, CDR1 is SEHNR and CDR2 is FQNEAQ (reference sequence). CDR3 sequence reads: CASSAQTSGGAGELFF. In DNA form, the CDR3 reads TGTGCCAGCAGCGCCCAGACTAGCGGGGGAGCCGGGGAGCTGTTTTTT.

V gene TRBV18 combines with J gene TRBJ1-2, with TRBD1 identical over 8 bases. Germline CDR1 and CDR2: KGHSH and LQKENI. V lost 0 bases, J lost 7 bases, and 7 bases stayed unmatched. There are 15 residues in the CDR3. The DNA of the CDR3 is TGTGCCAGCTCACCACCTGTGGACAGGGTAGGTGGCTACACCTTC. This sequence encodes CASSPPVDRVGGYTF.

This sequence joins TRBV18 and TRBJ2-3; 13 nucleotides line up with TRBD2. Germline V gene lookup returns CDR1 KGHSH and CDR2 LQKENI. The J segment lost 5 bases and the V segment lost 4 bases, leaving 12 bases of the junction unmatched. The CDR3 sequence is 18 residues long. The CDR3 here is CASSLGSGLAGRGDTQYF. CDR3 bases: TGTGCCAGCTCACTAGGATCGGGACTAGCGGGACGAGGAGATACGCAGTATTTT.

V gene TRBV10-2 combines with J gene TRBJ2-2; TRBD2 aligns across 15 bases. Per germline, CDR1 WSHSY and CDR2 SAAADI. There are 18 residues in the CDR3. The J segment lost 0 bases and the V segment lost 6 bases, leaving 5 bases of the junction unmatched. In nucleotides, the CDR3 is TGCGCCAGCAGCTGGACTAGCGGGGGGGAAACGAACACCGGGGAGCTGTTTTTT. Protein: CASSWTSGGETNTGELFF.

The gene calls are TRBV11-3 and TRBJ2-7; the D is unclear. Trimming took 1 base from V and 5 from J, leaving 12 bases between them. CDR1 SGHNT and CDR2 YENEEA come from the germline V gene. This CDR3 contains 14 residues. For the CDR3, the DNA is TGTGCCAGCAGCTTAGTATCGTCGACCGACGAGCAGTACTTC. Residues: CASSLVSSTDEQYF.

The CDR3 here is CASSPTGGVHTEAFF. In nucleotides, the CDR3 is TGTGCCAGCAGCCCTACCGGCGGGGTACACACTGAAGCTTTCTTT. V and J are TRBV14 and TRBJ1-1; D gene ambiguous. Germline V gives CDR1 SGHDN, CDR2 FVKESK. V shed 4 bases and J shed 3 bases, with 15 bases lying between them. The CDR3 extends over 15 amino acids.

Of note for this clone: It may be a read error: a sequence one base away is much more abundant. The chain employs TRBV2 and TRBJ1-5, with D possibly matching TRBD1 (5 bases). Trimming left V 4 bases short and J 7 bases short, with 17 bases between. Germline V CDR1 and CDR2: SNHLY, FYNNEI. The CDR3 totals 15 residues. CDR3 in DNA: TGTGCCAGCAGTGGGGGGGAACAAACTACCCAGCCCCAGCATTTT. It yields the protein CASSGGEQTTQPQHF.

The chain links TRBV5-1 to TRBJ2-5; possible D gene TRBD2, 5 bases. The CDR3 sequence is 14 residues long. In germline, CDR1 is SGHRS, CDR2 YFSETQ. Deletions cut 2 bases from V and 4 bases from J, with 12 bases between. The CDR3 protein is CASSFTQAGETQYF. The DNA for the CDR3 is TGCGCCAGCAGCTTCACTCAGGCGGGAGAGACCCAGTACTTC. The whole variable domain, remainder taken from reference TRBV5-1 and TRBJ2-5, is KAGVTQTPRYLIKTRGQQVTLSCSPISGHRSVSWYQQTPGQGLQFLFEYFSETQRNKGNFPGRFSGRQFSNSRSEMNVSTLELGDSALYLCASSFTQAGETQYFGPGTRLLVL.

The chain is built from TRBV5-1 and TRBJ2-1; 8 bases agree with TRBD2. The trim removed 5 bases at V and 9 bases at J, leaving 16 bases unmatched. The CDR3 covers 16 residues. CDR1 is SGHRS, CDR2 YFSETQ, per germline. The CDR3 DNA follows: TGCGCCAGCAGAGAGTCCGGGACTAGTTATTTAGGTGAGCAGTTCTTC. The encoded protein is CASRESGTSYLGEQFF.

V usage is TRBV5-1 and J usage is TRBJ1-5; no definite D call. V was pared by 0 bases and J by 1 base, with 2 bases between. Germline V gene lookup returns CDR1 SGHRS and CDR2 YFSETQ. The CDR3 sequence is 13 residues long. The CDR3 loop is CASSLASNQPQHF. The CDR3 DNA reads TGCGCCAGCAGCTTGGCAAGCAATCAGCCCCAGCATTTT.

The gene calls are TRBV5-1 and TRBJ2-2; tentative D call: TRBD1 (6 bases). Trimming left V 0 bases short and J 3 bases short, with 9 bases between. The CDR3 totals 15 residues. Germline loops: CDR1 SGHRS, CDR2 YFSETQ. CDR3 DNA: TGCGCCAGCAGCTTGGACAGGGTCTACACCGGGGAGCTGTTTTTT. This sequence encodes CASSLDRVYTGELFF. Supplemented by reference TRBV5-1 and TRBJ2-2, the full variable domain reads KAGVTQTPRYLIKTRGQQVTLSCSPISGHRSVSWYQQTPGQGLQFLFEYFSETQRNKGNFPGRFSGRQFSNSRSEMNVSTLELGDSALYLCASSLDRVYTGELFFGEGSRLTVL.

CDR3 nucleotide sequence: TGCGCCAGCACCCTCGACAGTCGAAATGAAAAACTGTTTTTT. It translates to CASTLDSRNEKLFF. The rearrangement joins TRBV5-1 to TRBJ1-4; tentatively, D is TRBD1 (5 bases). Germline-derived CDR1 and CDR2 are SGHRS and YFSETQ. Trimming stripped 6 bases from V and 5 bases from J, with 14 bases between. The CDR3 consists of 14 residues.

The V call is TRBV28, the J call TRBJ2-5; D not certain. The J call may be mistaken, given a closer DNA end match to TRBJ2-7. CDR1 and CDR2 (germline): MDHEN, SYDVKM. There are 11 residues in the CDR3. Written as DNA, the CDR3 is TGTGCCAGCAGCCCCCTGTACGAGCAGTACTTC. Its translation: CASSPLYEQYF.

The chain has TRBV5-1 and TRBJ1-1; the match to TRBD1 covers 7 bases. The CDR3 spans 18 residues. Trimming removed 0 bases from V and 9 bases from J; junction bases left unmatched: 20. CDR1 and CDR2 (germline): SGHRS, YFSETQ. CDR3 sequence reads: CASSLEIPTGSGFEQAFF. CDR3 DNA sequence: TGCGCCAGCAGCTTGGAAATCCCGACAGGGTCAGGTTTCGAGCAAGCTTTCTTT. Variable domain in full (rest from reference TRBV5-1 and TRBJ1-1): KAGVTQTPRYLIKTRGQQVTLSCSPISGHRSVSWYQQTPGQGLQFLFEYFSETQRNKGNFPGRFSGRQFSNSRSEMNVSTLELGDSALYLCASSLEIPTGSGFEQAFFGQGTRLTVV.

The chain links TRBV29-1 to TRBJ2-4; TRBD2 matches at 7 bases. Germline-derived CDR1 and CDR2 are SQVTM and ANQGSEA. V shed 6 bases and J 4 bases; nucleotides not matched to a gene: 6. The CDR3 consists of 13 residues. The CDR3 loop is CSVGLGGKNIQYF. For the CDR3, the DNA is TGCAGCGTCGGACTCGGGGGGAAAAACATTCAGTACTTC.

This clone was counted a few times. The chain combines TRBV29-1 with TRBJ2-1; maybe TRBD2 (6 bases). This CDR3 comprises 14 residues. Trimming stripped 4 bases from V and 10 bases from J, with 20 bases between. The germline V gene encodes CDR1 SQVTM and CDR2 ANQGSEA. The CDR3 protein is CSVANPGLSPEQFF. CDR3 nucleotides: TGCAGCGTTGCGAATCCGGGACTTTCACCCGAGCAGTTCTTC.